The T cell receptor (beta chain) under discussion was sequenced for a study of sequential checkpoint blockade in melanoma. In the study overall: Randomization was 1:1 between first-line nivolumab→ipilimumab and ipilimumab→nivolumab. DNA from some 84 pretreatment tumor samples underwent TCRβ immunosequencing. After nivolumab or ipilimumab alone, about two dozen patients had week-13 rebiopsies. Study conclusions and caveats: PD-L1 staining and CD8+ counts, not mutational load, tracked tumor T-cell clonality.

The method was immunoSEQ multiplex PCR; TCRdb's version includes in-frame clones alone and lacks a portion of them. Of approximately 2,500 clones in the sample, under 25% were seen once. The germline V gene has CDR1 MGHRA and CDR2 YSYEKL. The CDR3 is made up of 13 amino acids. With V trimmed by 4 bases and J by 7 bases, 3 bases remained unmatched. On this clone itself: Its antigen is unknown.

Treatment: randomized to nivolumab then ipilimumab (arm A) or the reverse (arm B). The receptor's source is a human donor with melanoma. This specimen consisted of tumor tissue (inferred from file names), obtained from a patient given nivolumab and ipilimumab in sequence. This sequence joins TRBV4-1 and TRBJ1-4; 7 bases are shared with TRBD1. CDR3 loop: CASSLRQGEKLFF. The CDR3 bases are TGCGCCAGCAGCCTTCGACAGGGTGAAAAACTGTTTTTT.